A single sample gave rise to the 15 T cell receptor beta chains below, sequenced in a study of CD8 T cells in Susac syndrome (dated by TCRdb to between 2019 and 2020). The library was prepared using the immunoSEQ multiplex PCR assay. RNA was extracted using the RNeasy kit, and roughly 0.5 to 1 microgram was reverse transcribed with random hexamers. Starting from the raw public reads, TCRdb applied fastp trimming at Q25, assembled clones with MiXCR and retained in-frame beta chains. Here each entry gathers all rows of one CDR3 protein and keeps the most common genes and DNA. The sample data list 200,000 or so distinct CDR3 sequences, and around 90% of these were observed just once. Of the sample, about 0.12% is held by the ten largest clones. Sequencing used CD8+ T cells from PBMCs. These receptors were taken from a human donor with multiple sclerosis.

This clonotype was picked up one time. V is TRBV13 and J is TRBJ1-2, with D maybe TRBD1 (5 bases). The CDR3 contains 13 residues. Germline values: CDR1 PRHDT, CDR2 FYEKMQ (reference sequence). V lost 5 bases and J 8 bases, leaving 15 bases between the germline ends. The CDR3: CASSQGARDGYTF. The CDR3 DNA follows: TGTGCCAGCAGCCAGGGCGCCAGGGACGGCTACACCTTC.

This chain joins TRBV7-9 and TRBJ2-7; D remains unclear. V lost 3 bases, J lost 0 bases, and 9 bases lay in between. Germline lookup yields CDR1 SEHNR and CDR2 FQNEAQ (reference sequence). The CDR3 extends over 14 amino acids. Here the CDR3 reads CASSFTTASYEQYF. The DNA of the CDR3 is TGTGCCAGCAGCTTCACGACGGCCTCCTACGAGCAGTACTTC.

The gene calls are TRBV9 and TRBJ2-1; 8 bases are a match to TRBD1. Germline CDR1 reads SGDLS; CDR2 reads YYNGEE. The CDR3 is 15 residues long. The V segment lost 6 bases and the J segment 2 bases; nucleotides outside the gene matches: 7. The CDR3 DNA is TGTGCCAGCACCCTGGACAGGGCGCCCTACAATGAGCAGTTCTTC. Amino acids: CASTLDRAPYNEQFF.

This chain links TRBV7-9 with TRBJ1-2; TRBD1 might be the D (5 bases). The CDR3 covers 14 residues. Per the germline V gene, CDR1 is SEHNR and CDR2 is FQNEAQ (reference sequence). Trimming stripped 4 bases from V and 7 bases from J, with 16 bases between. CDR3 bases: TGTGCCAGCAGCTCCGTCGGGGGATCCAGTGGCTACACCTTC. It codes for CASSSVGGSSGYTF. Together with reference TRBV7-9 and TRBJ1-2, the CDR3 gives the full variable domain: DTGVSQNPRHKITKRGQNVTFRCDPISEHNRLYWYRQTLGQGPEFLTYFQNEAQLEKSRLLSDRFSAERPKGSFSTLEIQRTEQGDSAMYLCASSSVGGSSGYTFGSGTRLTVV.

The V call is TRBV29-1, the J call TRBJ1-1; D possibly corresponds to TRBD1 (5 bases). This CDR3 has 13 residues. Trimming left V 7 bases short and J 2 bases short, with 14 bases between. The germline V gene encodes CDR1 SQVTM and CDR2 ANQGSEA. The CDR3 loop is CSAVRVGNTEAFF. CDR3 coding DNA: TGCAGCGCTGTCAGGGTGGGCAACACTGAAGCTTTCTTT.

The DNA of the CDR3 is TGTGCCAGCAGCCTCGCTAGCGGTCGGGGTAGGAGAAACATTCAGTACTTC. It yields the protein CASSLASGRGRRNIQYF. The chain is built from TRBV3-1 and TRBJ2-4, with 7 bases fitting TRBD2. Trimming cost V 4 bases and J 6 bases; bases outside gene matches: 15. This CDR3 comprises 17 residues. The V gene's germline CDR1 is LGHDT and CDR2 YNNKEL (reference sequence).

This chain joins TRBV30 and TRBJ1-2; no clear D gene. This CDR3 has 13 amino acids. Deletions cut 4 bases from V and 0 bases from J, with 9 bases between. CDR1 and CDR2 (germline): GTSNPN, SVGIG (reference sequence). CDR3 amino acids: CAWNPGTNYGYTF. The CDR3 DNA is TGTGCCTGGAACCCGGGAACTAACTATGGCTACACCTTC.

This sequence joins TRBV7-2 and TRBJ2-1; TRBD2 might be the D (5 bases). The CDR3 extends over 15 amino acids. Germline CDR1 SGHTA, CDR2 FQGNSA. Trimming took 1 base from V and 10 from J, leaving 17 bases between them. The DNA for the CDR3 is TGTGCCAGCAGCTTAGAGTTGAGGGCGGGTGGAGAGCAGTTCTTC. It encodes CASSLELRAGGEQFF.

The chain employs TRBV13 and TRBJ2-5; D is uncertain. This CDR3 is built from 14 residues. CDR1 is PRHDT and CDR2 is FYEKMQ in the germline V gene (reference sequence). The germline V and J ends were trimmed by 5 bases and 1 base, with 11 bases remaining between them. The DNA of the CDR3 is TGTGCCAGCAGCCCCCCCGAAGGCCAAGAGACCCAGTACTTC. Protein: CASSPPEGQETQYF.

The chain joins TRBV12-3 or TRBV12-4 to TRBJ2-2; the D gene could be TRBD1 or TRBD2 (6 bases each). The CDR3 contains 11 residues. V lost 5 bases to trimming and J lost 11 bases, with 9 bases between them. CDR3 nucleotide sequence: TGTGCCAGCAGTGCGGGACAAGAGCTGTTTTTT. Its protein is CASSAGQELFF.

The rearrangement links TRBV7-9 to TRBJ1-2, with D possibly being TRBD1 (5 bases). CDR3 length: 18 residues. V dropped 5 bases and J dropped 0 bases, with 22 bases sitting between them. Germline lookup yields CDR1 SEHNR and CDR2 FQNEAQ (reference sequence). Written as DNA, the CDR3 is TGTGCCAGCAGCCTTTCGGGACCTCCTGGGTCAGCTAACTATGGCTACACCTTC. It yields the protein CASSLSGPPGSANYGYTF.

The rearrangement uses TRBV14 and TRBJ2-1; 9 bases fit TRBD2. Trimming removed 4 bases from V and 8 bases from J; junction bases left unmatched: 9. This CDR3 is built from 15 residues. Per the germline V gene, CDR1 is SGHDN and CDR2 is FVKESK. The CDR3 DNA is TGTGCCAGCAGCCTAATAGCGGGGGCCCTCGATGAGCAGTTCTTC. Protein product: CASSLIAGALDEQFF.

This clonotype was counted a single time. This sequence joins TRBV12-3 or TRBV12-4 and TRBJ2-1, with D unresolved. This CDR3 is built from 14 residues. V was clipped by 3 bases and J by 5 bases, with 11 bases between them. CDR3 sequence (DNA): TGTGCCAGCAGTTTGGTTGTTTCCGACAATGAGCAGTTCTTC. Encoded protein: CASSLVVSDNEQFF.

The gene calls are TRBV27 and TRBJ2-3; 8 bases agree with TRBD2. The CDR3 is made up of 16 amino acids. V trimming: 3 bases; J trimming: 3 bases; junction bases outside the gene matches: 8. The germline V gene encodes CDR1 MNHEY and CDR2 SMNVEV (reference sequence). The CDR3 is CASSLLIAGGTDTQYF. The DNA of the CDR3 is TGTGCCAGCAGTTTGCTAATCGCGGGAGGAACAGATACGCAGTATTTT.

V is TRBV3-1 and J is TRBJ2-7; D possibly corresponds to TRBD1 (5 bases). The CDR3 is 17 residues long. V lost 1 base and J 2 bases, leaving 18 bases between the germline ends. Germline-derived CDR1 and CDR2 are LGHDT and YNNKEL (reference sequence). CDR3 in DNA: TGTGCCAGCAGCCAAGCCTGGACACCTTCAAGTCCCTACGAGCAGTACTTC. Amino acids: CASSQAWTPSSPYEQYF.